The 32 T cell receptor beta chains below all came from one sample that was sequenced in a study of a mutant IDH1 vaccine in newly diagnosed glioma. Their cognate antigens are unknown. As for time point: week 11, during vaccination. In every dose of vaccine, 300 ug of mutant IDH1 20-mer peptide was given alongside topical imiquimod. TCRdb keeps only in-frame clones here, not all; method: immunoSEQ multiplex PCR. The table shows about 36,000 clones, with over 70% occurring only once. The sample consisted of peripheral blood mononuclear cells (PBMCs), taken from a glioma patient whose treatment included an IDH1 peptide vaccine. The source is a woman aged 25-40 years with glioma. Some clones in this sample may be carry-over from other donors' samples.

The V gene is TRBV9, the J gene TRBJ1-3, with D unresolved. This CDR3 comprises 17 residues. Germline CDR1 is SGDLS and CDR2 is YYNGEE. Trimming removed 4 bases from V and 0 bases from J, with 17 bases in between. The CDR3 region is CASSPRVDGYSGNTIYF. In nucleotides, the CDR3 is TGTGCCAGCAGCCCCCGGGTGGACGGTTACTCTGGAAACACCATATATTTT.

The chain couples TRBV12-5 to TRBJ1-1; 8 nucleotides agree with TRBD1. Germline CDR1 reads LGHNT; CDR2 reads FRNRAP. The CDR3 has 17 residues. V was clipped by 2 bases and J by 0 bases; unmatched bases: 8. CDR3 sequence (DNA): TGTGCTAGTGGTTTGTCGAGACAGGGGTCTATGAACACTGAAGCTTTCTTT. Translation gives CASGLSRQGSMNTEAFF.

The rearrangement joins TRBV18 to TRBJ2-7; 9 bases fit TRBD1. CDR1 is KGHSH, CDR2 LQKENI, per germline. Trimming at V came to 4 bases and at J to 5 bases, leaving 9 bases not matched to a gene. The CDR3 has 15 amino acids. The CDR3 spells CASSLSGTGPDEQYF. The CDR3 bases are TGTGCCAGCTCACTTTCCGGGACAGGGCCCGACGAGCAGTACTTC.

The rearrangement joins TRBV30 to TRBJ1-2; 9 bases agree with TRBD1. The V gene end was trimmed by 4 bases and the J gene end by 6 bases; junction bases not matched to a gene: 18. Germline CDR1 reads GTSNPN; CDR2 reads SVGIG (reference sequence). The CDR3 contains 17 residues. The CDR3 here is CAWTRGVRTGEFHGYTF. The CDR3 nucleotides read TGTGCCTGGACAAGAGGCGTTCGGACAGGGGAATTTCATGGCTACACCTTC.

The genes are TRBV19 and TRBJ1-2; 7 nucleotides align to TRBD1. The junction had 8 bases not matched to a gene; V was cut back by 1 base and J by 6 bases. The CDR3 is 15 amino acids. CDR1 and CDR2 from the germline V gene are LNHDA and SQIVND (reference sequence). Here the CDR3 reads CASSIGRPGGNGYTF. Here the CDR3 DNA reads TGTGCCAGTAGTATAGGGAGGCCAGGGGGTAATGGCTACACCTTC.

The rearrangement joins TRBV11-2 to TRBJ2-4; weak D call: TRBD2 (7 bases). There are 14 residues in the CDR3. Germline CDR1 and CDR2: SGHAT and FQNNGV. V was clipped by 5 bases and J by 9 bases, with 17 bases between them. The DNA of the CDR3 is TGTGCCAGCAGCCGGGGGGCTAGCGAGAGCATTCAGTACTTC. Protein sequence: CASSRGASESIQYF.

Only one count was recorded for this clone. The chain is built from TRBV27 and TRBJ2-1, with TRBD2 identical over 7 bases. V shed 4 bases and J 7 bases; nucleotides not matched to a gene: 13. This CDR3 contains 16 residues. Germline-derived CDR1 and CDR2 are MNHEY and SMNVEV (reference sequence). The CDR3 nucleotides read TGTGCCAGCAGTTCGAGACTAGCAGAATACTTTAATGAGCAGTTCTTC. It encodes CASSSRLAEYFNEQFF.

This clone was detected only once. The chain carries TRBV2 and TRBJ2-7; no reliable D call. CDR1 and CDR2 from the germline V gene are SNHLY and FYNNEI. The ends were cut back, 3 bases at V and 1 base at J, with 7 bases in the middle. CDR3 length: 13 residues. CDR3 region: CASSDSPSYEQYF. CDR3 nucleotides: TGTGCCAGCAGTGATTCCCCTTCCTACGAGCAGTACTTC.

The CDR3 here is CASSLLAGYSYEQYF. The CDR3 DNA is TGTGCCAGCAGCTTATTAGCGGGATACTCCTACGAGCAGTACTTC. The chain recombines TRBV11-2 with TRBJ2-7; 8 positions match TRBD2. The germline CDR1 and CDR2 sequences are SGHAT and FQNNGV. The CDR3 runs to 15 residues. J lost 0 bases, V lost 2 bases, and 3 bases had no gene match.

The chain uses TRBV4-1 and TRBJ2-7, with D unresolved. CDR3 length equals 14 residues. Germline V gives CDR1 MGHRA, CDR2 YSYEKL. Between the trimmed V and J ends, which lost 3 bases and 4 bases, there was a span of 13 bases. The CDR3 DNA follows: TGCGCCAGCAGCCAGGTGGGCGAGTCGTACGAGCAGTACTTC. It yields the protein CASSQVGESYEQYF.

This clone was counted between two and nine times. The rearrangement joins TRBV7-9 to TRBJ2-3; D is undetermined. The CDR3 is 12 residues long. Trimming shortened V by 5 bases and J by 5 bases, and 8 bases separated the two germline ends. CDR1 is SEHNR, CDR2 FQNEAQ, per germline (reference sequence). The DNA of the CDR3 is TGTGCCAGCAGCCCTCCGGGAGATACGCAGTATTTT. Protein sequence: CASSPPGDTQYF.

The genes are TRBV4-2 and TRBJ2-2, with TRBD2 identical over 7 bases. Germline values: CDR1 LGHNA, CDR2 YNFKEQ. The CDR3 is 17 residues long. The trim removed 8 bases at V and 6 bases at J, leaving 18 bases unmatched. The CDR3, as DNA: TGTGCCAGCCTTCCAACGAGGGGACTAAGGTCGGCCGGGGAGCTGTTTTTT. This sequence encodes CASLPTRGLRSAGELFF.

This clone occurred a few times. V and J are TRBV7-9 and TRBJ2-5; possible D gene TRBD2, 5 bases. The V and J ends lost 0 bases and 3 bases respectively, with 8 bases between them. The CDR3 sequence is 14 residues long. Germline V lookup: CDR1 SEHNR, CDR2 FQNEAQ (reference sequence). The CDR3 protein is CASSLAVGEETQYF. The CDR3 DNA reads TGTGCCAGCAGCTTAGCAGTCGGGGAAGAGACCCAGTACTTC.

The chain carries TRBV11-2 and TRBJ2-7, with a weak D call TRBD2 (6 bases). The V gene's germline CDR1 is SGHAT and CDR2 FQNNGV. The CDR3 extends over 14 amino acids. V lost 4 bases, J lost 7 bases, and 17 bases lay in between. This chain's CDR3 is CASSWGNLRGEQYF. The DNA of the CDR3 is TGTGCCAGCAGCTGGGGAAACCTCCGGGGGGAGCAGTACTTC.

This sequence joins TRBV4-1 and TRBJ1-4, with a possible D match to TRBD1 (5 bases). Trimming pared 0 bases from V and 0 bases from J, leaving 11 bases between. The germline V gene has CDR1 MGHRA and CDR2 YSYEKL. The CDR3 extends over 17 amino acids. The CDR3 protein is CASSQDTGLSTNEKLFF. In DNA, the CDR3 is TGCGCCAGCAGCCAAGACACAGGATTATCAACTAATGAAAAACTGTTTTTT.

CDR3 loop: CASSTRGYGEKLFF. CDR3 sequence (DNA): TGTGCCAGCAGTACAAGGGGGTACGGTGAAAAACTGTTTTTT. The V and J genes are TRBV6-6 and TRBJ1-4; possible D gene TRBD1, 6 bases. This CDR3 has 14 amino acids. CDR1 is MNHNY, CDR2 SVGAGI, per germline (reference sequence). The V and J ends lost 5 bases and 7 bases respectively, with 14 bases between them.

This rearrangement joins TRBV6-1 to TRBJ1-1, with D uncertain. Germline lookup yields CDR1 MNHNS and CDR2 SASEGT. The ends were cut back, 6 bases at V and 1 base at J, with 9 bases in the middle. The length of the CDR3 is 13 residues. CDR3 sequence: CASSHLKNTEAFF. CDR3 sequence (DNA): TGTGCCAGCAGCCATCTGAAGAACACTGAAGCTTTCTTT.

The chain recombines TRBV5-1 with TRBJ2-7; 9 bases are a match to TRBD1. Unmatched junction bases numbered 12, after V lost 3 bases and J lost 8 bases. This CDR3 is 15 amino acids long. CDR1 and CDR2 (germline): SGHRS, YFSETQ. The CDR3 coding sequence is TGCGCCAGCAGCTACCCGGGACAGGGAGTCGAGCAGCAGTACTTC. Residues: CASSYPGQGVEQQYF. Using reference TRBV5-1 and TRBJ2-7 for the parts outside the CDR3, the full variable domain is KAGVTQTPRYLIKTRGQQVTLSCSPISGHRSVSWYQQTPGQGLQFLFEYFSETQRNKGNFPGRFSGRQFSNSRSEMNVSTLELGDSALYLCASSYPGQGVEQQYFGPGTRLTVT.

This clone was detected only a few times. V is TRBV11-2 and J is TRBJ2-7; D possibly corresponds to TRBD2 (6 bases). The germline V and J ends were trimmed by 3 bases and 6 bases, with 9 bases remaining between them. This CDR3 comprises 12 residues. The V gene's germline CDR1 is SGHAT and CDR2 FQNNGV. CDR3 DNA: TGTGCCAGCAGCTTGGGAGGCGTCGAGCAGTACTTC. Translated, it gives CASSLGGVEQYF. Based on the CDR3 plus reference TRBV11-2 and TRBJ2-7, the full variable domain is EAGVAQSPRYKIIEKRQSVAFWCNPISGHATLYWYQQILGQGPKLLIQFQNNGVVDDSQLPKDRFSAERLKGVDSTLKIQPAKLEDSAVYLCASSLGGVEQYFGPGTRLTVT.

This chain uses TRBV11-1 with TRBJ2-7, with D possibly TRBD2 on 5 matching bases. The germline V and J ends were trimmed by 4 bases and 3 bases, with 19 bases remaining between them. Germline V CDR1 and CDR2: SGHAT, FQDESV (reference sequence). The CDR3 runs 16 residues. CDR3 bases: TGTGCCAGCAGCTCCCCCGGGGTAGAGAGCCGCTACGAGCAGTACTTC. Its translation is CASSSPGVESRYEQYF.

The V call is TRBV29-1, the J call TRBJ1-2; tentative D call: TRBD1 (5 bases). CDR1 SQVTM and CDR2 ANQGSEA come from the germline V gene. This CDR3 has 13 amino acids. Trimming removed 8 bases from V and 2 bases from J, with 15 bases in between. In DNA form, the CDR3 reads TGCAGCCGACCCCGACAGAGAAACTATGGCTACACCTTC. It is translated as CSRPRQRNYGYTF.

The gene calls are TRBV30 and TRBJ2-1; TRBD2 matches 7 bases. The CDR3 is made up of 10 amino acids. V was clipped by 4 bases and J by 9 bases; unmatched bases: 0. Looked up from germline, CDR1 is GTSNPN and CDR2 is SVGIG (reference sequence). DNA for the CDR3: TGTGCCTGGACGGGGGGTGAGCAGTTCTTC. Protein product: CAWTGGEQFF.

The V call is TRBV27, the J call TRBJ2-7; 10 positions agree with TRBD1. CDR1 and CDR2 (germline): MNHEY, SMNVEV (reference sequence). The CDR3 is 14 residues long. J was trimmed by 5 bases and V by 10 bases; bases with no gene match: 11. DNA of the CDR3: TGTGCCACCAGAGAGCAGGGACAGGGGAACGAGCAGTACTTC. It translates to CATREQGQGNEQYF.

The gene calls are TRBV27 and TRBJ2-7; TRBD2 aligns across 10 bases. Germline CDR1 reads MNHEY; CDR2 reads SMNVEV (reference sequence). V shed 6 bases, J shed 3 bases, and the junction held 8 bases outside the gene matches. This CDR3 contains 15 residues. The CDR3 spells CASSGGPSGSYEQYF. The CDR3 nucleotides read TGTGCCAGCAGCGGGGGGCCTAGCGGGAGCTACGAGCAGTACTTC.

The rearrangement links TRBV15 to TRBJ1-1, with D possibly being TRBD1 (5 bases). The CDR3 totals 14 residues. Germline assignment: CDR1 LNHNV and CDR2 YYDKDF (reference sequence). Trimming took off 8 bases at V and 3 bases at J, with 16 bases between the two ends. The CDR3 loop is CATGNGGGYTEAFF. CDR3 coding DNA: TGTGCCACCGGCAACGGGGGGGGGTACACTGAAGCTTTCTTT.

The chain combines TRBV13 with TRBJ2-7, with D maybe TRBD1 (6 bases). The germline gives CDR1 PRHDT, CDR2 FYEKMQ (reference sequence). This CDR3 has 14 residues. Trimming stripped 7 bases from V and 2 bases from J, with 15 bases between. CDR3 residues: CASTQGQRTYEQYF. In DNA, the CDR3 is TGTGCCAGCACGCAAGGACAGCGAACCTACGAGCAGTACTTC.

J is TRBJ2-7 and V is TRBV5-4; no clear D. CDR3 length equals 13 residues. Germline V gene lookup returns CDR1 SGHNT and CDR2 YYREEE (reference sequence). V lost 4 bases and J 1 base, leaving 9 bases between the germline ends. The CDR3 is CASSHLGSYEQYF. In DNA, the CDR3 is TGTGCCAGCAGCCACCTAGGGTCCTACGAGCAGTACTTC. The variable domain in full, with the rest retrieved from reference TRBV5-4 and TRBJ2-7, is ETGVTQSPTHLIKTRGQQVTLRCSSQSGHNTVSWYQQALGQGPQFIFQYYREEENGRGNFPPRFSGLQFPNYSSELNVNALELDDSALYLCASSHLGSYEQYFGPGTRLTVT.

The chain couples TRBV9 to TRBJ2-1, with D perhaps TRBD2 (5 bases). Trimming shortened V by 3 bases and J by 2 bases, and 12 bases separated the two germline ends. CDR3 length: 15 amino acids. Germline V gives CDR1 SGDLS, CDR2 YYNGEE. The CDR3 DNA reads as TGTGCCAGCAGCGCTGCTGAGGGCCCCTACAATGAGCAGTTCTTC. Residues: CASSAAEGPYNEQFF.

This clone appeared a single time. The rearrangement links TRBV5-4 to TRBJ2-7; D might be TRBD2 (6 bases). V lost 0 bases to trimming and J lost 4 bases, with 11 bases between them. Per germline, CDR1 SGHNT and CDR2 YYREEE (reference sequence). The CDR3 is made up of 14 amino acids. CDR3 nucleotides: TGTGCCAGCAGCTTGGGTACGGGACTTTACGAGCAGTACTTC. Translated, it gives CASSLGTGLYEQYF.

The J gene is TRBJ2-3, the V gene TRBV10-2; 8 bases agree with TRBD2. The junction had 10 bases not matched to a gene; V was cut back by 2 bases and J by 6 bases. The germline CDR1 and CDR2 sequences are WSHSY and SAAADI. The CDR3 runs 16 residues. The CDR3 loop is CASSEVREGQRDTQYF. The CDR3 nucleotides read TGCGCCAGCAGTGAGGTTCGGGAGGGGCAGCGGGATACGCAGTATTTT.

The chain joins TRBV5-1 to TRBJ2-1; 8 bases line up with TRBD2. The junction had 10 bases not matched to a gene; V was cut back by 0 bases and J by 5 bases. The CDR3 spans 17 residues. Germline CDR1 and CDR2: SGHRS and YFSETQ. CDR3 coding DNA: TGCGCCAGCAGCTTGGGGGGGTGGGATAGCGGGGACAATGAGCAGTTCTTC. Its protein product is CASSLGGWDSGDNEQFF. Combining the CDR3 with reference TRBV5-1 and TRBJ2-1 gives the whole variable domain KAGVTQTPRYLIKTRGQQVTLSCSPISGHRSVSWYQQTPGQGLQFLFEYFSETQRNKGNFPGRFSGRQFSNSRSEMNVSTLELGDSALYLCASSLGGWDSGDNEQFFGPGTRLTVL.

This chain uses TRBV30 with TRBJ2-2, with TRBD2 matching over 11 bases. V was pared by 3 bases and J by 6 bases, with 12 bases of the junction left unmatched. This CDR3 is built from 17 residues. CDR1 GTSNPN and CDR2 SVGIG come from the germline V gene (reference sequence). In nucleotides, the CDR3 is TGTGCCTGGAGCCCCGGTCCGGGACTAGCGGACTCCGGGGAGCTGTTTTTT. Translated: CAWSPGPGLADSGELFF.